This T cell receptor (beta chain) was identified during a study of blood T cell repertoires in COVID-19 (dated by TCRdb to about 2020). Study-level background: Collaborator samples came from the United States, Italy and Spain and covered acute and convalescent phases of COVID-19. Where HLA class I and class II types were available, the types were taken from metadata supplied by the sample provider, not from assay-based typing. The prospective study material was composed of cDNA or gDNA derived from T cells, B-cell-depleted T cells, or PBMCs. Samples were obtained from the ongoing ImmuneRACE study (first 160 participants) and from about 1,300 subjects provided by 6 global collaborators. The sample metadata nearly always contained a de-identified subject ID, COVID-19 status, age in years and sex. The dataset comprised deeply sampled blood TCRbeta repertoires from subjects exposed to, actively infected with, or recovered from COVID-19. The repertoires were released in a freely available public database meant as a resource for research on the immune response to SARS-CoV-2.

In the case of this clone: What this receptor recognizes is not known. Per-base qualities were not stored, and no clone one base away is much larger.

Each collaborating institution followed its own protocols to collect whole blood in K2EDTA tubes. For TCRbeta analysis, collaborator samples were shipped as frozen whole blood, as isolated PBMCs, or as DNA extracted from either sample type. The immunoSEQ Assay, a bias-controlled multiplex PCR, was used to amplify TCRbeta CDR3 regions from genomic DNA. As for the authors' bioinformatics: Nucleated cell counts per sample were estimated from amplification of reference gene primers within the assay. To quantify the absolute abundance of each unique TCRbeta CDR3 rearrangement, sequence reads were collapsed and filtered. For each sample, productive Simpson clonality was calculated by taking the square root of Simpson's diversity index across productive rearrangements. TCRdb's version of the immuneACCESS table is confined to in-frame rearrangements and falls short of the full clone set. An unresolved V gene accounts for under half of the shortfall where checked; the remainder is of unknown origin. V, J and clone size are taken as reported in that table, and D and trimming were inferred from the DNA itself. The sample table records 64,000 or so clones; approximately 90% of these occur just once. Clones ranked in the top ten supply roughly 1.7% of the sample.

The CDR3 runs 16 amino acids, cysteine and phenylalanine included. Only CDR3 DNA is held: 48 bases, read in frame from base 1. The paper as a whole reports these results and caveats: The quantity of clinical and demographic metadata differed by source and by participant and was supplied without curation.

Sequenced material: peripheral blood. The chain is assembled from TRBV21-1 and TRBJ2-7; the listed D gene, TRBD2, was not tested against the DNA. TRBV21-1 is annotated as a pseudogene. The TCR comes from a human donor in a cohort sampled during active COVID-19. CDR3 region: CASSKFSREQAYEQYF. At the DNA level, the sequence is TGTGCCAGCAGCAAATTTTCGCGGGAGCAAGCCTACGAGCAGTACTTC.